These 14 T cell receptor beta chains came from one sample sequenced in a study of T cell repertoires in cytomegalovirus infection. TCRdb re-derived calls from the reads in MiXCR, one entry per CDR3 protein. Found here are around 540,000 distinct CDR3 sequences, roughly a third of them singletons; the top ten hold 17%. Their antigen targets remain unknown. This specimen was cultured PBMCs, taken from culture after CMV antigen stimulation. Receptors were obtained from a human donor in good health (CMV status not recorded). Some clones in this sample may be carry-over from other donors' samples.

This clonotype was detected a few times. This CDR3 reads CAISEGQGNQPQHF. The CDR3 DNA follows: TGTGCCATCAGTGAGGGACAGGGGAATCAGCCCCAGCATTTT. The chain employs TRBV10-3 and TRBJ1-5; 9 nucleotides line up with TRBD1. Germline V gene sequence: CDR1 ENHRY, CDR2 SYGVKD. The CDR3 totals 14 residues. The ends lost 2 bases at V and 4 bases at J; junction bases unmatched: 0.

This chain connects TRBV19 to TRBJ2-4; 10 nucleotides match TRBD1. Germline CDR1 is LNHDA and CDR2 is SQIVND (reference sequence). Trimming removed 5 bases from V and 2 bases from J; junction bases left unmatched: 9. The CDR3 covers 17 residues. CDR3: CASSLDRGTATKNIQYF. As DNA, the CDR3 is TGTGCCAGTAGTCTGGACAGGGGGACGGCGACCAAAAACATTCAGTACTTC.

Points on this clonotype: A read error may explain this, as a much larger clone is one base away. The rearrangement joins TRBV19 to TRBJ1-4; 8 nucleotides agree with TRBD1. Germline CDR1 is LNHDA and CDR2 is SQIVND (reference sequence). CDR3 length equals 14 residues. After removal of 4 bases from V and 8 bases from J, the junction contained 6 bases not matched to a gene. CDR3 bases: TGTGCCAGTAGTAGGTACAGGGGGAGCGAAAAACTGTTTTTT. Encoded protein: CASSRYRGSEKLFF. The full variable domain, completed using reference TRBV19 and TRBJ1-4, is DGGITQSPKYLFRKEGQNVTLSCEQNLNHDAMYWYRQDPGQGLRLIYYSQIVNDFQKGDIAEGYSVSREKKESFPLTVTSAQKNPTAFYLCASSRYRGSEKLFFGSGTQLSVL.

Only a few counts were recorded for this clonotype. V and J are TRBV14 and TRBJ2-3, with D tentatively TRBD1 or TRBD2 (5 bases each). The length of the CDR3 is 15 residues. Trimming removed 3 bases from V and 10 bases from J, with 20 bases in between. CDR1 and CDR2 from the germline V gene are SGHDN and FVKESK. This CDR3 is CASSQDNRDDPPQYF. In DNA form, the CDR3 reads TGTGCCAGCAGCCAGGACAACCGGGACGACCCACCGCAGTATTTT.

This clonotype was observed at least ten times. This chain links TRBV7-8 with TRBJ1-4; D might be TRBD1 (6 bases). Germline V gene data show CDR1 as SGHVS and CDR2 as FQNEAQ. Trimming shortened V by 5 bases and J by 6 bases, and 22 bases separated the two germline ends. The CDR3 is 17 residues long. CDR3 in amino acids: CASSGGVKRGRDEKLFF. CDR3 DNA: TGTGCCAGCAGCGGGGGGGTGAAGAGGGGGAGGGATGAAAAACTGTTTTTT.

This clonotype was seen only a few times. The chain links TRBV28 to TRBJ1-1; no reliable D call. The CDR3 is 13 residues long. Germline V gene lookup returns CDR1 MDHEN and CDR2 SYDVKM. The V and J ends lost 8 bases and 5 bases respectively, with 15 bases between them. The chain's CDR3 is CASQSIRRTEAFF. CDR3 bases: TGTGCCAGCCAGTCGATCCGAAGGACTGAAGCTTTCTTT.

This clonotype was counted many times. The chain employs TRBV7-2 and TRBJ1-1; perhaps TRBD1 as D (5 bases). Between the trimmed V and J ends, which lost 5 bases and 0 bases, there was a span of 10 bases. The CDR3 has 14 amino acids. The germline CDR1 and CDR2 sequences are SGHTA and FQGNSA. CDR3 nucleotide sequence: TGTGCCAGCAGCGCTGGGACGGTGAACACTGAAGCTTTCTTT. Residues: CASSAGTVNTEAFF.

This clonotype has only a few counts. V usage is TRBV12-3 or TRBV12-4 and J usage is TRBJ2-1; D is perhaps TRBD2 (5 bases). This CDR3 contains 13 residues. The V end was cut by 5 bases, the J end by 8 bases, with 13 bases between. The chain's CDR3 is CASSPQNGDEQFF. In DNA, the CDR3 is TGTGCCAGCAGTCCCCAGAACGGGGATGAGCAGTTCTTC.

This rearrangement joins TRBV28 to TRBJ2-5; TRBD2 aligns across 12 bases. The CDR3 extends over 16 amino acids. The V segment lost 6 bases and the J segment 5 bases; nucleotides outside the gene matches: 10. Germline CDR1 and CDR2: MDHEN and SYDVKM. CDR3 amino acids: CASRPLAGGPTETQYF. CDR3 DNA sequence: TGTGCCAGCAGGCCCCTAGCGGGAGGGCCTACGGAGACCCAGTACTTC. Looking up the rest from reference TRBV28 and TRBJ2-5 gives the full variable domain: DVKVTQSSRYLVKRTGEKVFLECVQDMDHENMFWYRQDPGLGLRLIYFSYDVKMKEKGDIPEGYSVSREKKERFSLILESASTNQTSMYLCASRPLAGGPTETQYFGPGTRLLVL.

This clonotype turned up a few times. The V call is TRBV6-2 or TRBV6-3, the J call TRBJ1-1, with D uncertain. Trimming removed 0 bases from V and 7 bases from J, with 9 bases in between. The CDR3 runs to 13 residues. CDR1 and CDR2 (germline): MNHEY, SVGEGT. DNA of the CDR3: TGTGCCAGCAGTTACTCTGCGGGAATTGAAGCTTTCTTT. Amino acids: CASSYSAGIEAFF.

The rearrangement uses TRBV7-2 and TRBJ1-5; 8 positions agree with TRBD1. The CDR3 length is 15 residues. Germline CDR1 and CDR2: SGHTA and FQGNSA. Losses at the gene ends were 3 bases for V and 0 bases for J; bases not matched to a gene: 1. The CDR3 coding sequence is TGTGCCAGCAGCTTCGACAGGGGTAGCAATCAGCCCCAGCATTTT. Amino acid sequence: CASSFDRGSNQPQHF. Complete variable domain (other parts from reference TRBV7-2 and TRBJ1-5): GAGVSQSPSNKVTEKGKDVELRCDPISGHTALYWYRQSLGQGLEFLIYFQGNSAPDKSGLPSDRFSAERTGGSVSTLTIQRTQQEDSAVYLCASSFDRGSNQPQHFGDGTRLSIL.

A few counts support this clonotype. CDR3 coding DNA: TGTGCCAGCAGCTTAGACAGGGGCCCTTCGGGCTACACCTTC. Translated: CASSLDRGPSGYTF. The rearrangement uses TRBV7-2 and TRBJ1-2, with TRBD1 matching 7 bases. V lost 1 base to trimming and J lost 8 bases; unmatched junction nucleotides: 7. This CDR3 spans 14 amino acids. Germline V gene data show CDR1 as SGHTA and CDR2 as FQGNSA.

In its sample, this clonotype was seen many times. The chain is built from TRBV20-1 and TRBJ2-5, with 11 positions matching TRBD2. V was clipped by 3 bases and J by 5 bases; unmatched bases: 8. This CDR3 region has 15 residues. The germline V gene encodes CDR1 DFQATT and CDR2 SNEGSKA (reference sequence). The DNA of the CDR3 is TGCAGTGCTAGGGGCGGGACTAGCGGAGAGGAGACCCAGTACTTC. It translates to CSARGGTSGEETQYF.

This chain connects TRBV19 to TRBJ1-1; 8 bases map to TRBD1. Germline V gives CDR1 LNHDA, CDR2 SQIVND (reference sequence). The CDR3 is made up of 14 amino acids. Germline trimming cut 3 bases from V and 4 bases from J; bases unmatched to any gene: 4. CDR3 sequence: CASSMQGASTEAFF. CDR3 nucleotides: TGTGCCAGTAGTATGCAGGGGGCGAGCACTGAAGCTTTCTTT.